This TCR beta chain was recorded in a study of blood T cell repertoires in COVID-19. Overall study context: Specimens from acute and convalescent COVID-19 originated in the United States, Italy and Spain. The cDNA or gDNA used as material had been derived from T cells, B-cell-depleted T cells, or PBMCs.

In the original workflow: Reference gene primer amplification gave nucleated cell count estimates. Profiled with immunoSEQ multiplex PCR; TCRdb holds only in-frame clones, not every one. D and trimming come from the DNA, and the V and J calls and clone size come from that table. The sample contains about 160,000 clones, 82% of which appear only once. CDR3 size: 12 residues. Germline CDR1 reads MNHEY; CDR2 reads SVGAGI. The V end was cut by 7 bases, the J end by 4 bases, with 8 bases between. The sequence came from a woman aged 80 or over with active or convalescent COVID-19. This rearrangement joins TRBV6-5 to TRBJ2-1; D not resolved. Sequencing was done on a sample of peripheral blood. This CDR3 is CASTATYNEQFF. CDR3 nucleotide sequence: TGTGCCAGCACCGCAACTTACAATGAGCAGTTCTTC.